This entry lists 15 T cell receptor beta chains sequenced from one sample in a study of blood T cell repertoires in COVID-19. Only in-frame clones appear in the TCRdb table, and some are missing; sequencing was by immunoSEQ multiplex PCR. The table has about 46,000 clones, over 75% seen once. The sample was peripheral blood. The source is a human donor in a cohort sampled during active COVID-19. The donor label of this sample is uncertain.

This clone was found once. The gene calls are TRBV9 and TRBJ1-5; 10 positions agree with TRBD1. Trimming removed 3 bases from V and 0 bases from J; junction bases left unmatched: 3. Germline CDR1 SGDLS, CDR2 YYNGEE. The CDR3 has 16 amino acids. CDR3 DNA sequence: TGTGCCAGCAGCGGGGGGACAGGGGATAGCAATCAGCCCCAGCATTTT. It specifies CASSGGTGDSNQPQHF.

This clone turned up a few times. V and J are TRBV5-1 and TRBJ2-3; TRBD2 agrees at 10 bases. The germline V gene has CDR1 SGHRS and CDR2 YFSETQ. This CDR3 is 17 amino acids long. V lost 0 bases to trimming and J lost 1 base; unmatched junction nucleotides: 5. CDR3 bases: TGCGCCAGCAGCTTGGCCGGGCTAGCGGGGGGCACAGATACGCAGTATTTT. It is translated as CASSLAGLAGGTDTQYF.

The rearrangement links TRBV15 to TRBJ2-7, with D perhaps matching TRBD1 (6 bases). The V end lost 9 bases, the J end lost 5 bases, and 23 bases lay between the germline ends. The CDR3 covers 15 residues. Germline-derived CDR1 and CDR2 are LNHNV and YYDKDF (reference sequence). CDR3 DNA sequence: TGTGCCACTGCACGTGAAGGACAGCCGACTGACGAGCAGTACTTC. Translated, it gives CATAREGQPTDEQYF. The whole variable domain, filled in from reference TRBV15 and TRBJ2-7, reads DAMVIQNPRYQVTQFGKPVTLSCSQTLNHNVMYWYQQKSSQAPKLLFHYYDKDFNNEADTPDNFQSRRPNTSFCFLDIRSPGLGDTAMYLCATAREGQPTDEQYFGPGTRLTVT.

The chain carries TRBV6-5 and TRBJ2-7, with a possible D match to TRBD1 (6 bases). In germline, CDR1 is MNHEY, CDR2 SVGAGI. The CDR3 is made up of 14 amino acids. V lost 4 bases to trimming and J lost 3 bases, with 13 bases between them. As DNA, the CDR3 is TGTGCCAGCAGTTCGGGACAACCCCTCTACGAGCAGTACTTC. Its protein product is CASSSGQPLYEQYF.

This rearrangement joins TRBV12-3 or TRBV12-4 to TRBJ2-3, with D unclear. V lost 3 bases and J lost 4, with 5 bases in between. CDR3 size: 12 residues. CDR3 DNA: TGTGCCAGCAGTTTGTTCTCAGATACGCAGTATTTT. Translating gives CASSLFSDTQYF.

This sequence joins TRBV12-3 or TRBV12-4 and TRBJ1-2; 7 nucleotides agree with TRBD1. This CDR3 has 12 residues. Trimming at V came to 7 bases and at J to 4 bases, leaving 3 bases not matched to a gene. The CDR3 DNA sequence: TGTGCCAGCAATACAGGGGTCTATGGCTACACCTTC. It encodes CASNTGVYGYTF.

J is TRBJ2-7 and V is TRBV11-3, with TRBD1 matching 10 bases. The CDR3 has 15 residues. The junction had 8 bases not matched to a gene; V was cut back by 5 bases and J by 4 bases. Looked up from germline, CDR1 is SGHNT and CDR2 is YENEEA. The CDR3 DNA is TGTGCCAGCAGCCTCTCGGGACAGGGGCTTTACGAGCAGTACTTC. Its translation is CASSLSGQGLYEQYF.

The rearrangement links TRBV19 to TRBJ1-3, with D possibly being TRBD1 (6 bases). V was trimmed by 5 bases and J by 0 bases, leaving 11 bases between them. The CDR3 has 15 amino acids. The V gene's germline CDR1 is LNHDA and CDR2 SQIVND (reference sequence). CDR3 in DNA: TGTGCCAGTAGTCCTCTGACAGGCTCTGGAAACACCATATATTTT. Amino acid sequence: CASSPLTGSGNTIYF. Full variable domain (rest looked up from reference TRBV19 and TRBJ1-3): DGGITQSPKYLFRKEGQNVTLSCEQNLNHDAMYWYRQDPGQGLRLIYYSQIVNDFQKGDIAEGYSVSREKKESFPLTVTSAQKNPTAFYLCASSPLTGSGNTIYFGEGSWLTVV.

The V call is TRBV6-2 or TRBV6-3, the J call TRBJ2-7; the D is unclear. The CDR3 sequence is 13 residues long. Germline CDR1 and CDR2: MNHEY and SVGEGT. Trimming pared 2 bases from V and 0 bases from J, leaving 5 bases between. The CDR3 here is CASSYASSYEQYF. CDR3 sequence (DNA): TGTGCCAGCAGTTACGCTAGCTCCTACGAGCAGTACTTC.

The rearrangement joins TRBV23-1 to TRBJ2-7; 8 bases fit TRBD1. TRBV23-1 is filed as an ORF, its function uncertain. The CDR3 is made up of 15 amino acids. Trimming cost V 3 bases and J 3 bases; bases outside gene matches: 7. The CDR3 here is CASSHPSDRDYEQYF. CDR3 DNA: TGCGCCAGCAGTCACCCGTCGGACAGGGACTACGAGCAGTACTTC.

V and J are TRBV4-3 and TRBJ1-2; the D gene is possibly TRBD1 (6 bases). Trimming cost V 0 bases and J 8 bases, with 10 bases left between them. This CDR3 has 13 amino acids. Germline V lookup: CDR1 LGHNA, CDR2 YSLEER. The CDR3 loop reads CASSQDSGAGYTF. The CDR3 DNA reads TGCGCCAGCAGCCAAGATTCAGGGGCCGGCTACACCTTC.

The CDR3 nucleotides are TGTGCCAGCAGTCGGGACAGCTACTATGGCTACACCTTC. It yields the protein CASSRDSYYGYTF. The rearrangement joins TRBV28 to TRBJ1-2; 7 bases map to TRBD1. In germline, CDR1 is MDHEN, CDR2 SYDVKM. V dropped 5 bases and J dropped 3; count of bases not matched to a gene: 3. CDR3 length equals 13 residues.

This clone is a singleton in its sample. The V gene is TRBV7-9, the J gene TRBJ2-7, with a tentative D call TRBD2 (7 bases). The CDR3 runs to 14 residues. V was clipped by 5 bases and J by 4 bases, with 15 bases between them. The germline V gene has CDR1 SEHNR and CDR2 FQNEAQ (reference sequence). The DNA of the CDR3 is TGTGCCAGCAGCCCAGGCGGGGGCCAATACGAGCAGTACTTC. Its translation: CASSPGGGQYEQYF.

The V gene is TRBV15, the J gene TRBJ1-4; 9 nucleotides agree with TRBD1. Per the germline V gene, CDR1 is LNHNV and CDR2 is YYDKDF (reference sequence). Trimming removed 0 bases from V and 3 bases from J; junction bases left unmatched: 14. CDR3 length: 20 residues. The CDR3: CATSRDLLGGGTGSNEKLFF. The CDR3 region has the DNA TGTGCCACCAGCAGAGATCTTCTGGGAGGGGGGACAGGGTCTAATGAAAAACTGTTTTTT.

This clone has only a few counts. The rearrangement joins TRBV5-1 to TRBJ2-7; 14 nucleotides line up with TRBD2. CDR1 SGHRS and CDR2 YFSETQ come from the germline V gene. V was pared by 0 bases and J by 2 bases, with 13 bases of the junction left unmatched. The CDR3 has 20 residues. CDR3 region: CASSLASLPGLAGDTYEQYF. The DNA of the CDR3 is TGCGCCAGCAGCTTGGCCTCACTTCCGGGACTAGCGGGGGATACCTACGAGCAGTACTTC.